This passage covers 27 T cell receptor beta chains from one sample sequenced in a study of shared clonotypes between healthy human individuals. Sequenced by immunoSEQ multiplex PCR; TCRdb stores in-frame clones only, minus some. This table has 2,500,000 or so clones, roughly 90% appearing once. Sequencing was done on a sample of naive CD4+ T cells from PBMCs. The subset denotes: CD45RA+ positively selected. These receptors came from a man aged 18 to 29 in good health. Some clones in this sample may be carry-over from other donors' samples.

This clone came up once. The chain links TRBV7-9 to TRBJ2-3; tentatively, D is TRBD1 (5 bases). Trimming removed 0 bases from V and 5 bases from J, with 15 bases in between. Germline V gives CDR1 SEHNR, CDR2 FQNEAQ (reference sequence). The CDR3 contains 16 residues. The CDR3 loop is CASSLARDSSGDTQYF. CDR3 nucleotide sequence: TGTGCCAGCAGCTTAGCCAGGGATTCTTCTGGAGATACGCAGTATTTT.

The chain uses TRBV13 and TRBJ2-2; no reliable D call. V lost 5 bases, J lost 0 bases, and 13 bases lay in between. This CDR3 has 16 residues. Germline V gives CDR1 PRHDT, CDR2 FYEKMQ (reference sequence). The CDR3 loop is CASSPNTKSNTGELFF. CDR3 sequence (DNA): TGTGCCAGCAGCCCCAACACAAAGTCGAACACCGGGGAGCTGTTTTTT.

The CDR3 sequence is CAWSGFGEALSGLATYNEQFF. CDR3 nucleotides: TGTGCCTGGAGTGGGTTTGGGGAGGCGCTCTCCGGACTAGCGACCTACAATGAGCAGTTCTTC. The V call is TRBV30, the J call TRBJ2-1, with 9 bases that match TRBD2. After removal of 1 base from V and 2 bases from J, the junction contained 21 bases not matched to a gene. The CDR3 is made up of 21 amino acids. Germline CDR1 GTSNPN, CDR2 SVGIG (reference sequence).

CDR3 sequence reads: CSVVGLAGETQYF. CDR3 DNA sequence: TGCAGCGTTGTAGGTCTAGCAGGCGAGACCCAGTACTTC. The chain carries TRBV29-1 and TRBJ2-5; perhaps TRBD2 as D (5 bases). This CDR3 contains 13 residues. Trimming left V 4 bases short and J 5 bases short, with 14 bases between. Germline lookup yields CDR1 SQVTM and CDR2 ANQGSEA.

In this sample, this clone turned up once. The rearrangement joins TRBV9 to TRBJ2-2, with a weak D call TRBD2 (5 bases). Trimming cost V 4 bases and J 5 bases, with 15 bases left between them. The CDR3 contains 15 residues. Germline CDR1 SGDLS, CDR2 YYNGEE. CDR3 sequence reads: CASSPLVEGTGELFF. The CDR3 nucleotides read TGTGCCAGCAGCCCCTTAGTTGAGGGAACCGGGGAGCTGTTTTTT.

Notes on this clone: Other DNA sequences in the sample encode the same CDR3. The J gene is TRBJ1-3, the V gene TRBV28; perhaps TRBD1 as D (5 bases). The V gene's germline CDR1 is MDHEN and CDR2 SYDVKM. The ends were cut back, 4 bases at V and 0 bases at J, with 7 bases in the middle. The CDR3 length is 14 residues. The CDR3 is CASSSTASGNTIYF. The DNA for the CDR3 is TGTGCCAGCAGTTCGACAGCCTCTGGAAACACCATATATTTT.

This chain joins TRBV4-1 and TRBJ2-5; perhaps TRBD2 as D (5 bases). V was trimmed by 0 bases and J by 2 bases, leaving 10 bases between them. In germline, CDR1 is MGHRA, CDR2 YSYEKL. The CDR3 totals 15 residues. Written as DNA, the CDR3 is TGCGCCAGCAGCCAAGATGGGAGACGGCAAGAGACCCAGTACTTC. Protein: CASSQDGRRQETQYF.

The rearrangement uses TRBV15 and TRBJ2-7, with a possible D match to TRBD1 (5 bases). Germline V gives CDR1 LNHNV, CDR2 YYDKDF (reference sequence). This CDR3 has 14 amino acids. V dropped 1 base and J dropped 2 bases, with 9 bases sitting between them. CDR3 bases: TGTGCCACCAGCAGAGCAGGGATCCCCTACGAGCAGTACTTC. This codes for CATSRAGIPYEQYF.

The chain has TRBV11-2 and TRBJ2-1; 13 nucleotides match TRBD2. This CDR3 comprises 15 residues. Trimming at V came to 4 bases and at J to 8 bases, leaving 5 bases not matched to a gene. The germline V gene encodes CDR1 SGHAT and CDR2 FQNNGV. The CDR3 here is CASSSLAGGPYEQFF. The CDR3 DNA reads TGTGCCAGCAGCTCACTAGCGGGAGGGCCTTATGAGCAGTTCTTC.

V and J are TRBV5-4 and TRBJ2-6, with a weak D call TRBD1 (6 bases). This CDR3 region has 16 residues. Germline V gene data show CDR1 as SGHNT and CDR2 as YYREEE (reference sequence). Trimming shortened V by 5 bases and J by 7 bases, and 19 bases separated the two germline ends. The CDR3 here is CASSIGRDILANVLTF. The DNA for the CDR3 is TGTGCCAGCAGTATTGGCCGGGACATCTTAGCCAACGTCCTGACTTTC.

The chain employs TRBV19 and TRBJ2-3, with D unclear. V was cut by 6 bases and J by 4 bases, with 5 bases left in between. Germline lookup yields CDR1 LNHDA and CDR2 SQIVND (reference sequence). The CDR3 is made up of 11 amino acids. DNA of the CDR3: TGTGCCAGTAGCCAGGCAGATACGCAGTATTTT. This codes for CASSQADTQYF.

On this clone: This same CDR3 is encoded by further DNA sequences in the sample. The V and J genes are TRBV18 and TRBJ2-5; D remains ambiguous. Trimming removed 0 bases from V and 4 bases from J, with 3 bases in between. This CDR3 spans 12 amino acids. Germline lookup yields CDR1 KGHSH and CDR2 LQKENI. The CDR3 DNA reads as TGTGCCAGCTCACCACCGTTAGAGACCCAGTACTTC. Its translation: CASSPPLETQYF.

The chain has TRBV7-9 and TRBJ2-1, with TRBD2 matching 8 bases. This CDR3 region has 16 residues. With V trimmed by 5 bases and J by 1 base, 7 bases remained unmatched. Germline CDR1 and CDR2: SEHNR and FQNEAQ (reference sequence). The CDR3 loop is CASSPGGGRSYNEQFF. Written as DNA, the CDR3 is TGTGCCAGCAGCCCCGGTGGCGGGAGGTCCTACAATGAGCAGTTCTTC.

This sequence joins TRBV4-2 and TRBJ2-7; 7 bases map to TRBD2. V shed 0 bases and J 3 bases; nucleotides not matched to a gene: 8. This CDR3 has 16 amino acids. CDR1 LGHNA and CDR2 YNFKEQ come from the germline V gene. The CDR3 nucleotides read TGTGCCAGCAGCCAAGATCCGACTAGCCCCTACTACGAGCAGTACTTC. Protein product: CASSQDPTSPYYEQYF.

With regard to this clone: Other DNA sequences in the same sample also yield this CDR3. V and J are TRBV6-5 and TRBJ2-7; unclear D gene. The CDR3 is made up of 13 amino acids. Germline V gives CDR1 MNHEY, CDR2 SVGAGI. V was cut by 2 bases and J by 4 bases, with 9 bases left in between. CDR3 nucleotide sequence: TGTGCCAGCAGTTACCGAGACTCTTACGAGCAGTACTTC. Its protein product is CASSYRDSYEQYF.

The V gene is TRBV19, the J gene TRBJ2-7, with D possibly TRBD1 on 6 matching bases. The CDR3 length is 15 residues. Germline loops: CDR1 LNHDA, CDR2 SQIVND (reference sequence). Between the trimmed V and J ends, which lost 10 bases and 2 bases, there was a span of 21 bases. In DNA, the CDR3 is TGTGCCACCGCCTACCCCAGGGGTTATACCTACGAGCAGTACTTC. It codes for CATAYPRGYTYEQYF. The entire variable domain, with the rest obtained from reference TRBV19 and TRBJ2-7, is as follows: DGGITQSPKYLFRKEGQNVTLSCEQNLNHDAMYWYRQDPGQGLRLIYYSQIVNDFQKGDIAEGYSVSREKKESFPLTVTSAQKNPTAFYLCATAYPRGYTYEQYFGPGTRLTVT.

V gene TRBV5-8 combines with J gene TRBJ2-5; D call uncertain. CDR1 and CDR2 from the germline V gene are SGHTS and YDEGEE. With 4 bases removed from V and 1 base from J, the gap between germline ends came to 8 bases. The CDR3 consists of 13 residues. CDR3 DNA: TGTGCCAGCAGCCCAAGGATCCAAGAGACCCAGTACTTC. Its translation is CASSPRIQETQYF.

The rearrangement uses TRBV5-5 and TRBJ1-1, with TRBD1 matching 8 bases. Trimming at V came to 1 base and at J to 3 bases, leaving 2 bases not matched to a gene. Germline loops: CDR1 SGHKS, CDR2 YYEKEE (reference sequence). The CDR3 loop spans 14 amino acids. Written as DNA, the CDR3 is TGTGCCAGCAGCTTGAACAGGGGGGACACTGAAGCTTTCTTT. It codes for CASSLNRGDTEAFF.

V is TRBV6-5 and J is TRBJ1-4; 8 nucleotides line up with TRBD1. J gave up 6 bases and V 7 bases, and 10 bases lay outside the gene matches. The CDR3 is 15 residues long. The V gene's germline CDR1 is MNHEY and CDR2 SVGAGI. The CDR3 sequence: CASTSRRGLDEKLFF. The CDR3 nucleotides read TGTGCCAGCACTTCACGCAGGGGGCTCGATGAAAAACTGTTTTTT.

This chain connects TRBV5-1 to TRBJ2-5; D is unclear. The germline V gene has CDR1 SGHRS and CDR2 YFSETQ. The CDR3 is 12 residues long. The germline V and J ends were trimmed by 0 bases and 6 bases, with 6 bases remaining between them. Written as DNA, the CDR3 is TGCGCCAGCAGCTTGGAGAGTCAGACCCAGTACTTC. Translating it yields CASSLESQTQYF.

The CDR3 DNA reads TGTGCCAGCAGCCCCCGAGGGACTAGCGGGACCGATGAGCAGTTCTTC. Its translation is CASSPRGTSGTDEQFF. This chain uses TRBV6-6 with TRBJ2-1; 13 bases map to TRBD2. This CDR3 is 16 amino acids long. Germline assignment: CDR1 MNHNY and CDR2 SVGAGI (reference sequence). Trimming cost V 6 bases and J 8 bases; bases outside gene matches: 10.

The J gene is TRBJ1-1, the V gene TRBV11-1; perhaps TRBD1 as D (5 bases). The germline gives CDR1 SGHAT, CDR2 FQDESV (reference sequence). V was trimmed by 2 bases and J by 1 base, leaving 11 bases between them. The CDR3 is 15 residues long. This CDR3 reads CASSLLWGGNTEAFF. The CDR3 DNA reads as TGTGCCAGCAGCTTATTGTGGGGCGGGAACACTGAAGCTTTCTTT.

The chain is built from TRBV15 and TRBJ2-5; 9 nucleotides agree with TRBD1. The CDR3 extends over 19 amino acids. CDR1 LNHNV and CDR2 YYDKDF come from the germline V gene (reference sequence). Trimming cost V 3 bases and J 2 bases; bases outside gene matches: 16. Here the CDR3 reads CATSSLLTGGVWGQETQYF. For the CDR3, the DNA is TGTGCCACCAGCAGCCTTTTGACAGGGGGAGTATGGGGTCAAGAGACCCAGTACTTC. Based on the CDR3 plus reference TRBV15 and TRBJ2-5, the full variable domain is DAMVIQNPRYQVTQFGKPVTLSCSQTLNHNVMYWYQQKSSQAPKLLFHYYDKDFNNEADTPDNFQSRRPNTSFCFLDIRSPGLGDTAMYLCATSSLLTGGVWGQETQYFGPGTRLLVL.

V usage is TRBV28 and J usage is TRBJ1-2, with 9 bases matching TRBD1. Germline assignment: CDR1 MDHEN and CDR2 SYDVKM. V gave up 2 bases and J gave up 7 bases; unmatched junction bases: 11. CDR3 size: 16 residues. The CDR3 reads CASSLNPTGGFGGYTF. CDR3 coding DNA: TGTGCCAGCAGTTTAAACCCGACAGGGGGTTTCGGTGGCTACACCTTC.

V and J are TRBV7-2 and TRBJ2-7; 8 positions agree with TRBD1. The length of the CDR3 is 15 residues. Per germline, CDR1 SGHTA and CDR2 FQGNSA. V was pared by 1 base and J by 6 bases, with 8 bases of the junction left unmatched. CDR3 DNA sequence: TGTGCCAGCAGCTTAGAAAGTGGACAGGGTCGCGAGCAGTACTTC. This gives the protein CASSLESGQGREQYF.

The chain recombines TRBV5-1 with TRBJ2-5, with TRBD2 matching over 8 bases. The CDR3 covers 14 residues. Trimming removed 1 base from V and 4 bases from J; junction bases left unmatched: 3. Germline-derived CDR1 and CDR2 are SGHRS and YFSETQ. CDR3 loop: CASSLNLAGETQYF. The CDR3 nucleotides read TGCGCCAGCAGCTTGAACCTAGCGGGAGAGACCCAGTACTTC.

The V call is TRBV2, the J call TRBJ2-7, with D possibly called TRBD1 or TRBD2 (5 bases each). The CDR3 is 14 amino acids. V gave up 8 bases and J gave up 7 bases, with 21 bases separating them. Germline CDR1 SNHLY, CDR2 FYNNEI. CDR3 in DNA: TGTGCCAGCGAGACCGGGACCGAGAACACGGAGCAGTACTTC. Translation gives CASETGTENTEQYF.